The clone carrying this TCR beta chain was recorded at least ten times. The target antigen is unknown. This record comes from a study of regulatory T cells in long-lasting Graves disease. Study in general: Graves' patients with a new diagnosis had received antithyroid drugs under 3 months. The study, taken as a whole, reports: Limited sample numbers may have lowered accuracy.

iRepertoire HTBI primers and Arm-PCR of CDR3 regions built TCR beta libraries. TCRdb reprocessed the multiplex PCR reads via MiXCR and lists one record per CDR3 protein. The data hold around 250,000 distinct CDR3 sequences, with around a sixth observed a single time. Documented time point: newly diagnosed GD, antithyroid drugs for less than 3 months. TCR sequences were obtained from RNA taken from PBMCs. The sample was also reused in another study, on T cells in Graves' hyperthyroidism and ophthalmopathy.

Sequenced here: peripheral blood mononuclear cells (PBMCs), sampled at new diagnosis, from a patient treated with antithyroid drugs. The sequence derives from a young woman with Graves disease.

The CDR3 here is CASSAGTGPYEQYF. The CDR3 DNA follows: TGTGCCAGCAGCGCCGGGACTGGACCATACGAGCAGTACTTC. The chain combines TRBV3-1 with TRBJ2-7, with TRBD2 as a possible D gene (6 bases). The V end lost 5 bases, the J end lost 4 bases, and 15 bases lay between the germline ends. Germline CDR1 is LGHDT and CDR2 is YNNKEL (reference sequence). The CDR3 is 14 residues long.